This T cell receptor (beta chain) was recorded in a study of OX40 agonist ivuxolimab in advanced cancers. Study-level background: Ivuxolimab, an antibody that agonizes OX40 (CD134), was administered to the patients. All patients had ivuxolimab intravenously every 2 weeks at 0.01 to 10 mg/kg. Study results and caveats: At 0.1 to 3.0 mg/kg and by week 6, CD4+ and CD8+ T cells in the blood had expanded clonally. Low normalized T-cell clonal expansion was also seen in some nonresponders.

Profiled with immunoSEQ multiplex PCR; TCRdb holds only in-frame clones, not every one. Among 60,000 to 70,000 clones, approximately 78% were seen once, and the ten largest hold about 0.42%. The CDR3 loop spans 13 amino acids. The germline V gene encodes CDR1 SGHVS and CDR2 FNYEAQ. After removal of 4 bases from V and 17 bases from J, the junction contained 10 bases not matched to a gene. Details on this clone: The antigen is undetermined.

The sample in question was CD4+ or CD8+ T cells sorted from blood, obtained in a trial of the OX40 agonist ivuxolimab. The chain uses TRBV7-6 and TRBJ1-6, with 8 bases identical to TRBD1. The clonotype originates from an adult with an advanced solid tumor such as melanoma, head and neck, liver or kidney cancer. CDR3 DNA sequence: TGTGCCAGCAGCTCAGTCACCGGGACAGGTATCCACTTT. Translating it yields CASSSVTGTGIHF.